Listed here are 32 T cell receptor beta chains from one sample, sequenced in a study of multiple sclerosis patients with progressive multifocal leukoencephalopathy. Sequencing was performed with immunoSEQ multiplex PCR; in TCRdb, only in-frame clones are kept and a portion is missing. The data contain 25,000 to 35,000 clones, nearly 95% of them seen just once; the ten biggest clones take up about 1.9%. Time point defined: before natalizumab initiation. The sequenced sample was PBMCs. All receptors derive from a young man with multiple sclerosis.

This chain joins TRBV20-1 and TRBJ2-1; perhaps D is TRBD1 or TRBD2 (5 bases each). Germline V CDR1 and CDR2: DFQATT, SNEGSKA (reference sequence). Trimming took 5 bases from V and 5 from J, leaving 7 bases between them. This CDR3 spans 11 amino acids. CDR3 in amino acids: CSAGTHNEQFF. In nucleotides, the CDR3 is TGCAGTGCTGGGACCCACAATGAGCAGTTCTTC.

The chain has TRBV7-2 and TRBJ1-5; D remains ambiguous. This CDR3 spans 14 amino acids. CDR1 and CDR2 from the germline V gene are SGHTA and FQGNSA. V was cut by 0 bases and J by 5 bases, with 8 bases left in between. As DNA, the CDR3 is TGTGCCAGCAGCTTAGCGAGGCCGGATCAGCCCCAGCATTTT. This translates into CASSLARPDQPQHF.

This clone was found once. CDR3 amino acids: CASNPDRELPSSYNEQFF. CDR3 in DNA: TGTGCCAGCAACCCGGACAGGGAACTACCTAGCTCCTACAATGAGCAGTTCTTC. V and J are TRBV5-6 and TRBJ2-1; 8 nucleotides match TRBD1. The germline V gene encodes CDR1 SGHDT and CDR2 YYEEEE. This CDR3 is built from 18 residues. V shed 6 bases, J shed 0 bases, and the junction held 14 bases outside the gene matches.

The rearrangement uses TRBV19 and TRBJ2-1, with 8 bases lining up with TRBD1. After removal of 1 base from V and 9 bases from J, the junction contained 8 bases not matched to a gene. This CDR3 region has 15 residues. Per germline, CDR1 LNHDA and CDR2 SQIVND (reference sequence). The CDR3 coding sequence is TGTGCCAGTAGTATAGTTCAGGGGGCCTCTAGTGAGCAGTTCTTC. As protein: CASSIVQGASSEQFF.

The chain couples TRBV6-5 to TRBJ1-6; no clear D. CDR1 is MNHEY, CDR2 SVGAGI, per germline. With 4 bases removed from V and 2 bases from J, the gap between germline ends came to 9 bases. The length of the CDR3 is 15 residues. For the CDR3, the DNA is TGTGCCAGCAGTTCCACTCTTCCCTATAATTCACCCCTCCACTTT. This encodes CASSSTLPYNSPLHF.

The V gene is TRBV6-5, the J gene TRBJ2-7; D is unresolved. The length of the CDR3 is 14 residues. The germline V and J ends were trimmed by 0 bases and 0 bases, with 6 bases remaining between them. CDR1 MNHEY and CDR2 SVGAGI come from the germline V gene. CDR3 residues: CASSYSRASYEQYV. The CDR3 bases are TGTGCCAGCAGTTACTCACGGGCCTCCTACGAGCAGTACGTC.

The CDR3 DNA sequence: TGTGCCAGCAGTGAAAAGGGACGGACACCACTAGCCAAAAACATTCAGTACTTC. Translated: CASSEKGRTPLAKNIQYF. This chain links TRBV6-1 with TRBJ2-4; D may be TRBD1 or TRBD2 (5 bases each). The CDR3 extends over 18 amino acids. The germline V gene encodes CDR1 MNHNS and CDR2 SASEGT. Deletions cut 2 bases from V and 0 bases from J, with 17 bases between.

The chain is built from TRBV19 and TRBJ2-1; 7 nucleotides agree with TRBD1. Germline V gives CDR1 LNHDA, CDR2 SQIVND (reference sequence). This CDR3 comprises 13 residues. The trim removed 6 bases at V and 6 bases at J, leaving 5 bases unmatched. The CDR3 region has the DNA TGTGCCAGTAGGGATAGGGGGCGCAATGAGCAGTTCTTC. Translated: CASRDRGRNEQFF. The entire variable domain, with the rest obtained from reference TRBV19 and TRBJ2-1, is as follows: DGGITQSPKYLFRKEGQNVTLSCEQNLNHDAMYWYRQDPGQGLRLIYYSQIVNDFQKGDIAEGYSVSREKKESFPLTVTSAQKNPTAFYLCASRDRGRNEQFFGPGTRLTVL.

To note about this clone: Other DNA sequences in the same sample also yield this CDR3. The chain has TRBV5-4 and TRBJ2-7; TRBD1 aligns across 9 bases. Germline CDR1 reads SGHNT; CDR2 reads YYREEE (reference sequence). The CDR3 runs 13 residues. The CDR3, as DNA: TGTGCCAGCAGCCGGGACAGGGTCTACGAACAGTACGTC. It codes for CASSRDRVYEQYV.

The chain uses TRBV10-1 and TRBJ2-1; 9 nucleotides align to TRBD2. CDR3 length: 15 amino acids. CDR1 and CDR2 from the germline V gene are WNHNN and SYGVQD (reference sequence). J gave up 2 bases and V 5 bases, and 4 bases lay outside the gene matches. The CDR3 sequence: CASSPRTSAYNEQFF. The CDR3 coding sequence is TGCGCCAGCAGTCCACGGACTAGCGCCTACAATGAGCAGTTCTTC.

The CDR3 spells CASRPPGLADYNEQFF. CDR3 sequence (DNA): TGTGCCAGCAGGCCGCCGGGACTAGCGGATTACAATGAGCAGTTCTTC. V is TRBV5-4 and J is TRBJ2-1, with 11 bases that match TRBD2. This CDR3 is 16 amino acids long. Unmatched junction bases numbered 8, after V lost 5 bases and J lost 4 bases. Germline-derived CDR1 and CDR2 are SGHNT and YYREEE (reference sequence).

The CDR3 protein is CASSSWATDTQYF. CDR3 nucleotides: TGTGCCAGCAGCTCCTGGGCCACAGATACGCAGTATTTT. The chain combines TRBV11-2 with TRBJ2-3, with unresolved D. The CDR3 contains 13 residues. V was trimmed by 4 bases and J by 2 bases, leaving 7 bases between them. Germline V gives CDR1 SGHAT, CDR2 FQNNGV.

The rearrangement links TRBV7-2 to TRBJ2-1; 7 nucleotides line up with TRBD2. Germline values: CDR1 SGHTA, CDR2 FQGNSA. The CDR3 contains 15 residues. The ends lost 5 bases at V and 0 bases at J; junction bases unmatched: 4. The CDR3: CASSTAGSSYNEQFF. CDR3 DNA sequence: TGTGCCAGCAGCACAGCGGGGAGCTCCTACAATGAGCAGTTCTTC.

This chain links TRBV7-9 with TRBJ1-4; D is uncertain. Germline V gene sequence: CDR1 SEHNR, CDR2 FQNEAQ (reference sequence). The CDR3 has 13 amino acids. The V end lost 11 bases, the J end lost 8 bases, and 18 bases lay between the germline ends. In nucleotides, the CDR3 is TGTGCCGCTCAGGTGGACGTCCGCGAAAAACTGTTTTTT. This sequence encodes CAAQVDVREKLFF.

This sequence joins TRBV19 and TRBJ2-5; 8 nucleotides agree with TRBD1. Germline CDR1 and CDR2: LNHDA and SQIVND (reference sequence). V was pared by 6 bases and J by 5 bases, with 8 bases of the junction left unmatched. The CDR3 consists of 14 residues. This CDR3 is CASSRTGFEETQYF. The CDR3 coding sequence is TGTGCCAGTAGCCGGACAGGGTTTGAGGAGACCCAGTACTTC.

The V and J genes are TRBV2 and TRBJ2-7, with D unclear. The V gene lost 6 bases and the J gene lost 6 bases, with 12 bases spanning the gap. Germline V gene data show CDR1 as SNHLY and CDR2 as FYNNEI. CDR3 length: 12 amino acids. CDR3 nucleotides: TGTGCCAGCAGGTCGGGTGGGTCCGAGCAGTACTTC. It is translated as CASRSGGSEQYF.

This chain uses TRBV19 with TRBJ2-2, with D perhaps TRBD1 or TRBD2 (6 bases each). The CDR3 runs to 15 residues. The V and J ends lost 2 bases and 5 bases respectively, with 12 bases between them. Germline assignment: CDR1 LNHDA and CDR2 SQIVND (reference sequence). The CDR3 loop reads CASSISGALTGELFF. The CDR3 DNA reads TGTGCCAGTAGTATATCGGGGGCACTGACCGGGGAGCTGTTTTTT. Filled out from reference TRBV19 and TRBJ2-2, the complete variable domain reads DGGITQSPKYLFRKEGQNVTLSCEQNLNHDAMYWYRQDPGQGLRLIYYSQIVNDFQKGDIAEGYSVSREKKESFPLTVTSAQKNPTAFYLCASSISGALTGELFFGEGSRLTVL.

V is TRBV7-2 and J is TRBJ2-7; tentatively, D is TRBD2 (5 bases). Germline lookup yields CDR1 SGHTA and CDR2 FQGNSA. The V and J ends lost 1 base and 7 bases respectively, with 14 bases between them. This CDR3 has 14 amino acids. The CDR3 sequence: CASSLDLIPGEQYF. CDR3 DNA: TGTGCCAGCAGCTTAGACTTAATCCCGGGAGAGCAGTACTTC. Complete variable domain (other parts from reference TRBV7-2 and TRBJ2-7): GAGVSQSPSNKVTEKGKDVELRCDPISGHTALYWYRQSLGQGLEFLIYFQGNSAPDKSGLPSDRFSAERTGGSVSTLTIQRTQQEDSAVYLCASSLDLIPGEQYFGPGTRLTVT.

CDR3 nucleotides: TGTGCCAGTAGTATAGACCTGGGACTAGCGGAAGCGAGCTCCTACAATGAGCAGTTCTTC. Its protein is CASSIDLGLAEASSYNEQFF. This sequence joins TRBV19 and TRBJ2-1, with TRBD2 matching 11 bases. The V gene's germline CDR1 is LNHDA and CDR2 SQIVND (reference sequence). This CDR3 region has 20 residues. V lost 0 bases to trimming and J lost 0 bases; unmatched junction nucleotides: 10.

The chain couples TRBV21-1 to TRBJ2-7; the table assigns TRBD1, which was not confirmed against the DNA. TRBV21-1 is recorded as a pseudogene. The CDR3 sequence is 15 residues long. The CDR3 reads CASSSPGQGSSEQYF. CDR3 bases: TGTGCCAGCAGCAGCCCGGGACAGGGGTCGAGCGAGCAGTACTTC.

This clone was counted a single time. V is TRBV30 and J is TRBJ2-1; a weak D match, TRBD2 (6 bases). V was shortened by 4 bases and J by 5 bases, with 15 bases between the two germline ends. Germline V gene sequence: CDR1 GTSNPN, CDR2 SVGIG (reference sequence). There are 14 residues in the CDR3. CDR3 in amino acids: CAWKIAGRNNEQFF. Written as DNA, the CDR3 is TGTGCCTGGAAGATTGCGGGACGGAACAATGAGCAGTTCTTC.

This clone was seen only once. The CDR3 DNA reads TGTGCCAGCAGCTTGGCTATAGAGGTTAAAGGGTATGGCTACACCTTC. Amino acids: CASSLAIEVKGYGYTF. V and J are TRBV5-4 and TRBJ1-2; no clear D. The V gene's germline CDR1 is SGHNT and CDR2 YYREEE (reference sequence). This CDR3 has 16 residues. V lost 0 bases and J 5 bases, leaving 17 bases between the germline ends.

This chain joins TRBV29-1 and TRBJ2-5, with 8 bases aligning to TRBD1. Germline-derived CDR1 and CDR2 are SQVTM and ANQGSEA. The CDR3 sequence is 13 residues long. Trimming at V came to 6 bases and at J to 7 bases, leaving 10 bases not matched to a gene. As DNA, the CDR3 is TGCAGCGTCCAGGGGGCGCTGACCGGGACCCAGTACTTC. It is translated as CSVQGALTGTQYF. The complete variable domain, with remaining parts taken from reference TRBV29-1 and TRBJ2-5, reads SAVISQKPSRDICQRGTSLTIQCQVDSQVTMMFWYRQQPGQSLTLIATANQGSEATYESGFVIDKFPISRPNLTFSTLTVSNMSPEDSSIYLCSVQGALTGTQYFGPGTRLLVL.

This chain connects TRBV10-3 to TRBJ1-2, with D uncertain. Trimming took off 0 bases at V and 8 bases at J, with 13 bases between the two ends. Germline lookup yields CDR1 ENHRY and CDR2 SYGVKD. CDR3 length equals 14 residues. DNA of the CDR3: TGTGCCATCAGTGAGTCGGAGACGAGGGAAGGCTACACCTTC. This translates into CAISESETREGYTF.

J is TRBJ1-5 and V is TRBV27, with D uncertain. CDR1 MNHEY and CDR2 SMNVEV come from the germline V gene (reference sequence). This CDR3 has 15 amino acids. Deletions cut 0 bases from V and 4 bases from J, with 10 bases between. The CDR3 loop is CASSLSGDFNQPQHF. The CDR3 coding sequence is TGTGCCAGCAGTTTATCCGGGGATTTTAATCAGCCCCAGCATTTT.

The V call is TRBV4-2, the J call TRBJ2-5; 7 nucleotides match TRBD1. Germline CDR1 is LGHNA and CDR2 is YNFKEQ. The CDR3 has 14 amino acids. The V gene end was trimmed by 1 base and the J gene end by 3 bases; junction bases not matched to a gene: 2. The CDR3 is CASSQAQGEETQYF. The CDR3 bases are TGTGCCAGCAGCCAAGCCCAGGGGGAAGAGACCCAGTACTTC.

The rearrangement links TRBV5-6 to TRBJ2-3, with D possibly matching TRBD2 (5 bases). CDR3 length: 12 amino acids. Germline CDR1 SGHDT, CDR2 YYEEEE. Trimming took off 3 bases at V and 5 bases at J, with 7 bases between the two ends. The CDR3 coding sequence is TGTGCCAGCAGCTCGGGGAGAGATACGCAGTATTTT. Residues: CASSSGRDTQYF.

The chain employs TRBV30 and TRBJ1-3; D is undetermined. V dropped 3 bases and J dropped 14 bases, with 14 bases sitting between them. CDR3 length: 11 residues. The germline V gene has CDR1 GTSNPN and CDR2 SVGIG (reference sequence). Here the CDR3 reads CAWSPTRNLYF. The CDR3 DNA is TGTGCCTGGAGCCCTACACGCAACCTATATTTT.

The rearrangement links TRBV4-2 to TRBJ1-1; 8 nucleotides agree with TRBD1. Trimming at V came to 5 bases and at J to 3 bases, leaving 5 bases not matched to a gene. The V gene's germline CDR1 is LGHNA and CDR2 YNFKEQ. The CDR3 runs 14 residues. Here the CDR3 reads CASSGRTGYTEAFF. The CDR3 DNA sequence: TGTGCCAGCAGCGGACGGACAGGGTACACTGAAGCTTTCTTT.

The CDR3 sequence is CASSVVQGLAGFTDTQYF. CDR3 DNA: TGCGCCAGCAGCGTCGTTCAGGGACTAGCGGGATTTACAGATACGCAGTATTTT. V and J are TRBV5-1 and TRBJ2-3, with 13 positions matching TRBD2. V was pared by 4 bases and J by 3 bases, with 11 bases of the junction left unmatched. The CDR3 contains 18 residues. The germline V gene has CDR1 SGHRS and CDR2 YFSETQ.

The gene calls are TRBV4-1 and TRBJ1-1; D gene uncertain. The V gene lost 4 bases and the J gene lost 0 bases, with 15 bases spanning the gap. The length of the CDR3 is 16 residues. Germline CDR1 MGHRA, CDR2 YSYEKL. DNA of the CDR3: TGCGCCAGCAGCCCCCGTGGGGATTACATGAACACTGAAGCTTTCTTT. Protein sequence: CASSPRGDYMNTEAFF.

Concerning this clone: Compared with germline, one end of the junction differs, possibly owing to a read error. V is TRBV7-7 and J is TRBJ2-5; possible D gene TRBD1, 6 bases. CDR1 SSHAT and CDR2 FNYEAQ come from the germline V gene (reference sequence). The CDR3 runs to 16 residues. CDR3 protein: CASSLGVDRYQETQYF. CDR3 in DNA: TGTGCTAGCAGCTTAGGAGTCGACAGGTACCAAGAGACCCAGTACTTC.